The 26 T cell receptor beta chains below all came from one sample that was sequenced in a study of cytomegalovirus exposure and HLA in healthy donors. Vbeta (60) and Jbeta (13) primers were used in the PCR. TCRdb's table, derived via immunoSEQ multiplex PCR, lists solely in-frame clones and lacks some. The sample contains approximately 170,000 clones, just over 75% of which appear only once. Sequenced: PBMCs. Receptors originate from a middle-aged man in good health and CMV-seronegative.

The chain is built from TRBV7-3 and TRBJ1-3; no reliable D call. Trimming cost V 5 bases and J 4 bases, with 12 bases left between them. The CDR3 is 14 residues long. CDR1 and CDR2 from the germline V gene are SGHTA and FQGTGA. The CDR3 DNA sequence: TGTGCCAGCAGCCCGACTCCGGGGGGAAACACCATATATTTT. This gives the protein CASSPTPGGNTIYF.

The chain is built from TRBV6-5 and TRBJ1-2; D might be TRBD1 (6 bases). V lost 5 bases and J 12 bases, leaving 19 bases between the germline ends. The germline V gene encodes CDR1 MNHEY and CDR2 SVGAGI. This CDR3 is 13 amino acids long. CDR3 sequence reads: CASSDAFTGPDTF. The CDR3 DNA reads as TGTGCCAGCAGTGACGCATTTACAGGGCCGGACACCTTC.

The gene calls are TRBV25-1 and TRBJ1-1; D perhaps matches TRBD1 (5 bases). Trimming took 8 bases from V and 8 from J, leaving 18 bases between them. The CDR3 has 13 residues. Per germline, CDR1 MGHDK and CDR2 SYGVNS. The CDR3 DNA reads TGTGCCAGCGGGCCCCCGGGGCGGGGGGAAGCTTTCTTT. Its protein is CASGPPGRGEAFF.

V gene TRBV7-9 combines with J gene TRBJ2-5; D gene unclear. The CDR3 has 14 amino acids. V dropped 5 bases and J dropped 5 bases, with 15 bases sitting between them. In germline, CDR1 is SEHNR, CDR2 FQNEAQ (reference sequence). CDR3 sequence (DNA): TGTGCCAGCAGCCCCTCGGTATTTGAGGAGACCCAGTACTTC. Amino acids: CASSPSVFEETQYF.

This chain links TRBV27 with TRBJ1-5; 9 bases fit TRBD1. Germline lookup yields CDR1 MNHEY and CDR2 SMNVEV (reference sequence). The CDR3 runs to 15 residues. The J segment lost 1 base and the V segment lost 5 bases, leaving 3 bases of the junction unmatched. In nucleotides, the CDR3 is TGTGCCAGCAGTGTGACAGGGGGGAGCAATCAGCCCCAGCATTTT. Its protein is CASSVTGGSNQPQHF.

CDR3 sequence: CASSRDESLGQPQHF. The CDR3, as DNA: TGTGCCAGCTCACGAGATGAGTCCCTGGGCCAGCCCCAGCATTTT. The J gene is TRBJ1-5, the V gene TRBV18, with D unclear. Germline V CDR1 and CDR2: KGHSH, LQKENI. V was trimmed by 4 bases and J by 7 bases, leaving 17 bases between them. The CDR3 extends over 15 amino acids.

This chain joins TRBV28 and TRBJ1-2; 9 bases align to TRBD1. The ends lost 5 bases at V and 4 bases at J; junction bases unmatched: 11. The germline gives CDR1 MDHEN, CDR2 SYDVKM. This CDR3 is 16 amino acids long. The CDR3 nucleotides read TGTGCCAGCAGTCCCTACACAGGGGGCAACGGCTATGGCTACACCTTC. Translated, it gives CASSPYTGGNGYGYTF.

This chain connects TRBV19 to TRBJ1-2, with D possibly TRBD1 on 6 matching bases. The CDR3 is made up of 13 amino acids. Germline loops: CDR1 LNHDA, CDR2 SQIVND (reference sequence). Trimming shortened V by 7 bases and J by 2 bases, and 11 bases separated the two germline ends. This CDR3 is CASTPQGNYGYTF. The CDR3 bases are TGTGCCAGTACCCCCCAGGGGAACTATGGCTACACCTTC.

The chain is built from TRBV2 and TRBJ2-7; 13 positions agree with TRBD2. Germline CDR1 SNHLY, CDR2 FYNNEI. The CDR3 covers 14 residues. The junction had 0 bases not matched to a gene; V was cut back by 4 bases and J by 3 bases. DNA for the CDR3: TGTGCCAGCAGTGGGACTAGCGGGAGCTACGAGCAGTACGTC. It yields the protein CASSGTSGSYEQYV.

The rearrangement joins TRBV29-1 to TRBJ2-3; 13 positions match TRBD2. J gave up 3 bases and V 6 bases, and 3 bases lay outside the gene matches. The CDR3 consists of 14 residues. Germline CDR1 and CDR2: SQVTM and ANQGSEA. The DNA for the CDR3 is TGCAGCGTCCGGACTAGCGGGAGAACAGATACGCAGTATTTT. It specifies CSVRTSGRTDTQYF.

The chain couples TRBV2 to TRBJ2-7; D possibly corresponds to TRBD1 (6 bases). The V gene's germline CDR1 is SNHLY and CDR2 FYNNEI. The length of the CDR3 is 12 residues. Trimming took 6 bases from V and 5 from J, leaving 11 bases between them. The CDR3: CASRADRNEQYF. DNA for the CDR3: TGTGCCAGCAGAGCGGACAGAAACGAGCAGTACTTC.

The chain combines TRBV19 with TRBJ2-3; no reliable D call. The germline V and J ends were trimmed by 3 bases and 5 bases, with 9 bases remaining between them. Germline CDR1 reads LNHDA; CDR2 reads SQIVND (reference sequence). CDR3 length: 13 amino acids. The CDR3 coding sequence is TGTGCCAGTAGTATCGTGGCCCGAGATACGCAGTATTTT. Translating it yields CASSIVARDTQYF.

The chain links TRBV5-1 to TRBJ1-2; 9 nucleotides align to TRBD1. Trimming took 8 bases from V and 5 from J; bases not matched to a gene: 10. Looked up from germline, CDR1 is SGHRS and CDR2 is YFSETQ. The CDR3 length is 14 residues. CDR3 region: CASKPSGTGYGYTF. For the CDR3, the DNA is TGCGCCAGTAAACCCTCCGGGACAGGGTATGGCTACACCTTC.

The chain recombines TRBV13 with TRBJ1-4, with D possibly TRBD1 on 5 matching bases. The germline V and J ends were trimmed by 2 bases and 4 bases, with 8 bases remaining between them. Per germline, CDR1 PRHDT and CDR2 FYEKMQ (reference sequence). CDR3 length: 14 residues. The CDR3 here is CASSLRQINEKLFF. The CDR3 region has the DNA TGTGCCAGCAGCTTACGACAGATTAATGAAAAACTGTTTTTT. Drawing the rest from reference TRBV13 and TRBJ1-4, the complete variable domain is AAGVIQSPRHLIKEKRETATLKCYPIPRHDTVYWYQQGPGQDPQFLISFYEKMQSDKGSIPDRFSAQQFSDYHSELNMSSLELGDSALYFCASSLRQINEKLFFGSGTQLSVL.

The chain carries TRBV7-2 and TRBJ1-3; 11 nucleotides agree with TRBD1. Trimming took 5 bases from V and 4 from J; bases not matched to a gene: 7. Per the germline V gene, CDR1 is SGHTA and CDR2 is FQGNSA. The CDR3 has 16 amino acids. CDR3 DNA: TGTGCCAGCAGCGCTAGGGACAGGGGGAGCGGAAACACCATATATTTT. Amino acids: CASSARDRGSGNTIYF.

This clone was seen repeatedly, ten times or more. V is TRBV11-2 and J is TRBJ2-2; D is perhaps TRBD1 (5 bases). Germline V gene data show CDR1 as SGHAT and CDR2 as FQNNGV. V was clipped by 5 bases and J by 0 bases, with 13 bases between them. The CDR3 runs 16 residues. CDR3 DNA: TGTGCCAGCAGCATGACAGATTCTTCGAACACCGGGGAGCTGTTTTTT. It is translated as CASSMTDSSNTGELFF.

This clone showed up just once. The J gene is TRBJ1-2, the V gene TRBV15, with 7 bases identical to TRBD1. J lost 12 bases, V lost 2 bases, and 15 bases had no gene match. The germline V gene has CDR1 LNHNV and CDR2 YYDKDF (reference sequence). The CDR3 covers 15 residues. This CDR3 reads CATSRPVPGTAVHTF. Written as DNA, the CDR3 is TGTGCCACCAGCAGACCCGTTCCCGGGACAGCTGTCCACACCTTC.

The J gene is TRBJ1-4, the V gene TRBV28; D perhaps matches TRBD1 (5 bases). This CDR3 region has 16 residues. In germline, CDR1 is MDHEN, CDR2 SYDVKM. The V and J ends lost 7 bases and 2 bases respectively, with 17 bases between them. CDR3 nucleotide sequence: TGTGCCAGCAATACAATTGGGGGGTCGACTAATGAAAAACTGTTTTTT. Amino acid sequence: CASNTIGGSTNEKLFF.

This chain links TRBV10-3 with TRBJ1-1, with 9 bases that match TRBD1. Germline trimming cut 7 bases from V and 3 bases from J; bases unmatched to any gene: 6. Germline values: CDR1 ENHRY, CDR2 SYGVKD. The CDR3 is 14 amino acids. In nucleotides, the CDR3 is TGTGCCATCACTCCCGGGACAGGGTACACTGAAGCTTTCTTT. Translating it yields CAITPGTGYTEAFF.

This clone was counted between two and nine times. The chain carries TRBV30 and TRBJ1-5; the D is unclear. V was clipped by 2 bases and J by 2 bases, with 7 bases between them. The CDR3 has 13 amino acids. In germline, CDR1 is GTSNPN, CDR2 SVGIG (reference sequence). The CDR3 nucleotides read TGTGCCTGGAGTATATCTGGCAATCAGCCCCAGCATTTT. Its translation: CAWSISGNQPQHF.

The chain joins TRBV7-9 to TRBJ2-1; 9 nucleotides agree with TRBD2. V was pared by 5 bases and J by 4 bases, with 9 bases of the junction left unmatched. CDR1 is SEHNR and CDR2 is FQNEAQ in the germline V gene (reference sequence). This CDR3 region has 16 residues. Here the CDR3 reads CASSPTLAGIYNEQFF. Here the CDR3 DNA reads TGTGCCAGCAGCCCGACGCTAGCGGGGATTTACAATGAGCAGTTCTTC. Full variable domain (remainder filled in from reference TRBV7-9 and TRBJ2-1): DTGVSQNPRHKITKRGQNVTFRCDPISEHNRLYWYRQTLGQGPEFLTYFQNEAQLEKSRLLSDRFSAERPKGSFSTLEIQRTEQGDSAMYLCASSPTLAGIYNEQFFGPGTRLTVL.

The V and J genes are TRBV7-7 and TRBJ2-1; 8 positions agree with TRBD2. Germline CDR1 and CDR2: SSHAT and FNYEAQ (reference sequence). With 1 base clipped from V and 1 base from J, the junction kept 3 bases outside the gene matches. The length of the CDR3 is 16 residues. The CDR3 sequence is CASSLELAASYNEQFF. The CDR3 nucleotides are TGTGCCAGCAGCTTAGAACTAGCGGCTTCCTACAATGAGCAGTTCTTC.

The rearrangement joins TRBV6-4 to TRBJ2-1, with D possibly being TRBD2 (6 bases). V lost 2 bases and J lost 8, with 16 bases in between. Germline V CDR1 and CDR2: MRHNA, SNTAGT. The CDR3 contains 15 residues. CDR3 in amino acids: CASSDTLAAGDEQFF. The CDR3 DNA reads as TGTGCCAGCAGTGACACCTTAGCGGCTGGGGATGAGCAGTTCTTC.

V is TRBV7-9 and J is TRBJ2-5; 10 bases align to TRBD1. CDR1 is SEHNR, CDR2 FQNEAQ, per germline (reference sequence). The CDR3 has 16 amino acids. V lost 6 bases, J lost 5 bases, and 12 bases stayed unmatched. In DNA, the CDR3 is TGTGCCAGCAGTCGCCGGGACAGGGGATGGGTTGAGACCCAGTACTTC. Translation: CASSRRDRGWVETQYF.

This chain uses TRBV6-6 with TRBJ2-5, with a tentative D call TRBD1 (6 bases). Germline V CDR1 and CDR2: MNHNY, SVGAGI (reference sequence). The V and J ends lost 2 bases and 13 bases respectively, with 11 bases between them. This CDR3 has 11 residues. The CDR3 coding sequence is TGTGCCAGCAGTTACCGGACAGAACCGTACTTC. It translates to CASSYRTEPYF.

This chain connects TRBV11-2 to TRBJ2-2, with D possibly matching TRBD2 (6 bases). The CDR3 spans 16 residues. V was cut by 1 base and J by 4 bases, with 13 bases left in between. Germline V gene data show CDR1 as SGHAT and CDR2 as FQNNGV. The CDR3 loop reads CASSLVAEWSTGELFF. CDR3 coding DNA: TGTGCCAGCAGCTTAGTAGCGGAATGGAGCACCGGGGAGCTGTTTTTT.